A selection of T cell receptor beta chains follows, all from one sample in a study of cytomegalovirus exposure and HLA in healthy donors. Measured with immunoSEQ multiplex PCR; TCRdb has only the in-frame clones, and not every one. The sample consists of a few hundred thousand clones, about 80% of them appearing once. Sequenced sample: PBMCs. The source of these receptors is a woman aged 55 to 70 in good health and CMV-seropositive. Each CDR3 is given without its conserved first and last residue. Some rows have no size entry. The others give once, few or many, or a class for an expanded clone.

TRBV6-5	TRBJ2-3	NA	13	ASSYSDRFTDTQY
TRBV5-1	TRBJ2-7	few	12	ASSGGQGYYEQY
TRBV30	TRBJ1-2	NA	10	AWKSNNYGYT
TRBV19	TRBJ1-4	NA	12	ACTTRTTNEKLF
TRBV6-6	TRBJ2-1	NA	12	ASSYSPPGDEQF
TRBV5-1	TRBJ2-5	NA	12	ASSFQRAQETQY
TRBV7-2	TRBJ1-1	NA	15	ASSLYGTGGADTEAF
TRBV7-9	TRBJ1-2	NA	11	ASSPRDNYGYT
TRBV10-3	TRBJ1-1	NA	11	AIMTGTNTEAF
TRBV5-4	TRBJ2-1	NA	14	ASSFGQGAPYNEQF
TRBV7-9	TRBJ1-5	once	12	ASSLQTGGQPQH
TRBV19	TRBJ2-3	NA	11	ASNITTGEGKY
TRBV6-5	TRBJ1-5	NA	13	ASRRTGANSQPQH
TRBV30	TRBJ2-1	NA	12	AWSVQLRNNEQF
TRBV5-4	TRBJ1-2	NA	12	ASSLAGIFYGYT
TRBV5-1	NA	NA	12	ASSTSASSYEQY
TRBV7-6	TRBJ2-5	NA	14	ASSLGLGTQQETQY
TRBV11-2	TRBJ2-1	NA	17	ASSSAGLAGGRSYNEQF
TRBV2	TRBJ1-1	NA	12	ASSGQVMNTEAF
TRBV7-2	TRBJ1-1	NA	12	ASSLSWQGTEAF
TRBV4-1	TRBJ2-7	NA	13	ASSPQTGGLNEQY
TRBV6-1	TRBJ2-2	NA	11	ASKLAPTGELF
TRBV10-3	TRBJ2-7	NA	13	AISEGTSGVYEQY
TRBV10-3	TRBJ2-5	NA	14	AISERAGGSQETQY
TRBV18	TRBJ1-6	NA	12	ASSGPLGNSPLH
TRBV6-5	TRBJ2-7	NA	12	ASNKQGVSYEQY
TRBV6-4	TRBJ1-2	few	12	ASREGADGYGYT
TRBV7-9	TRBJ2-5	NA	13	ASSLRGSSQETQY
TRBV5-1	TRBJ2-7	NA	14	ASSPGWDGSSYEQY
TRBV7-2	TRBJ1-1	NA	11	ASSLDSYTEAF
TRBV28	TRBJ2-7	NA	14	ASRVPPGQGASEQY
TRBV6-4	TRBJ2-7	NA	12	ASLDRTPASEQY
TRBV9	TRBJ1-2	NA	12	ASSVGGNNYGYT
TRBV6-1	TRBJ2-1	NA	12	ASSEAPASGEQF
TRBV7-2	TRBJ2-2	NA	11	ASSLGEAGELF
TRBV30	TRBJ1-5	NA	12	AWTFRGKEQPQH
TRBV14	TRBJ2-7	once	11	ASSFSLNSEQY
TRBV7-3	TRBJ2-7	NA	11	ASSYRVGGEQY
TRBV7-6	TRBJ2-1	NA	15	ASSPEGIRGTYNEQF
TRBV19	TRBJ2-5	few	12	ASSPGQGTETQY
TRBV9	TRBJ2-5	NA	12	ASSDTTGGETQY
TRBV2	TRBJ2-1	few	14	ASRRSSGRAWNEQF
TRBV30	TRBJ1-5	few	12	AWWTGNGNQPQH
TRBV9	TRBJ1-3	NA	14	ASSVGGRTSGNTIY
TRBV29-1	TRBJ1-2	NA	11	SVEDSSNYGYT
TRBV30	TRBJ2-3	NA	14	ACTPGTTLGTDTQY
TRBV11-2	TRBJ1-3	NA	13	ASSLDRVTGNTIY
TRBV7-7	TRBJ2-1	few	13	ASSLPGQAHNEQF
TRBV7-2	TRBJ1-6	NA	14	ASSPVGTGGRSPLH
TRBV18	TRBJ1-6	few	14	ASSLLQGAVNSPLH
TRBV6-1	TRBJ2-1	NA	12	ASGVGREYNEQF
TRBV29-1	TRBJ2-1	NA	12	SVRRDRAGNEQF
TRBV18	TRBJ1-1	NA	11	ASSPTDNTEAF
TRBV2	TRBJ1-1	NA	11	ASSEAARDGAF
TRBV7-8	TRBJ2-2	few	17	ASSFTPGLAGVNTGELF